The rows below give T cell receptor beta chains drawn from one sample of a study of blood T cells in healthy people across ages. A single record per CDR3 protein comes from TCRdb applying MiXCR to the 5' RACE reads. The profile covers approximately 730,000 distinct CDR3 sequences, with 40% to 65% appearing a single time and 40% to 50% taken by the ten largest. The sample comprised blood. The receptors originated from a man of 80 years or more in good health. The CDR3 runs from the conserved cysteine through the conserved F or W. D genes are given only for firm matches. Only part of the rows carry a size: once, few, many, or a class if the clone is expanded.

TRBD1 . TRBJ1-4 TRBV29-1 CSVIPTGTGGWKLFF TGCAGCGTAATACCGACCGGGACAGGGGGATGGAAACTGTTTTTT
TRBD1 few TRBJ2-7 TRBV27 CASRPGQSLTLPYEQYF TGTGCCAGCAGGCCGGGACAGAGTCTCACCCTGCCCTACGAGCAGTACTTC
. few TRBJ2-2 TRBV30 CAWKRLRDLDTGELFF TGTGCCTGGAAGAGATTAAGGGACCTGGACACCGGGGAGCTGTTTTTT
TRBD2 . TRBJ2-5 TRBV5-1 CASRVPGLARETQYF TGCGCCAGCAGAGTCCCGGGACTAGCGCGGGAGACCCAGTACTTC
. . TRBJ2-1 TRBV20-1 CSARDSYLGAREFF TGCAGTGCTAGAGACTCCTACTTAGGAGCAAGGGAGTTCTTC
. few TRBJ1-6 TRBV9 CASSVVPQGPLHF TGTGCCAGCAGCGTAGTGCCGCAGGGGCCCCTCCACTTT
TRBD2 . TRBJ2-7 TRBV9 CASSVGTSRCEQYF TGTGCCAGCAGCGTAGGGACTAGCCGATGCGAGCAGTACTTC
. once TRBJ1-2 TRBV2 CASSVRGRGGYTF TGTGCCAGCAGTGTCCGGGGGCGAGGGGGCTACACCTTC
. . TRBJ2-1 TRBV27 CASSPDRDFYNEQFF TGTGCCAGCAGCCCCGACAGGGACTTTTACAATGAGCAGTTCTTC
. . TRBJ2-5 TRBV29-1 CSVDGHQETQYF TGCAGCGTTGATGGACACCAAGAGACCCAGTACTTC
TRBD2 . TRBJ2-7 TRBV4-2 CASSQDAKRGGTYEQYF TGTGCCAGCAGCCAAGATGCCAAGCGGGGGGGGACCTACGAGCAGTACTTC
TRBD1 . TRBJ1-5 TRBV20-1 CSAREGQGANQPQHF TGCAGCGCTAGAGAGGGACAGGGGGCGAATCAGCCCCAGCATTTT
. few TRBJ1-4 TRBV5-1 CASSPTSQREKLFF TGCGCCAGCAGCCCGACGTCCCAGCGGGAAAAACTGTTTTTT
TRBD2 . TRBJ2-1 TRBV4-1 CASSHKAGNTYNEQFF TGCGCCAGCAGCCACAAAGCGGGAAACACCTACAATGAGCAGTTCTTC
. . TRBJ1-4 TRBV5-1 CASSLVWRGGEKLFF TGCGCCAGCAGCTTGGTCTGGAGGGGAGGAGAAAAACTGTTTTTT
. . TRBJ2-7 TRBV2 CASSEGRGRVEQYF TGTGCCAGCAGTGAAGGGAGGGGAAGGGTCGAGCAGTACTTC
. . TRBJ2-7 TRBV24-1 CATSDTHGKRYEQYF TGTGCCACCAGTGATACCCATGGTAAACGCTACGAGCAGTACTTC
TRBD2 few TRBJ2-3 TRBV5-1 CASSWQGLATDTQYF TGCGCCAGCAGCTGGCAGGGACTAGCGACGGATACGCAGTATTTT
TRBD2 . TRBJ2-5 TRBV6-5 CASSYLVAGGLETQYF TGTGCCAGCAGTTACCTAGTGGCGGGAGGGTTGGAGACCCAGTACTTC
. few TRBJ2-7 TRBV7-2 CASSFAGLGLRSSYEQYF TGTGCCAGCAGCTTCGCGGGACTCGGGCTCCGCAGCTCCTACGAGCAGTACTTC
. few TRBJ2-7 TRBV11-2 CASTPQRVPSSEQYF TGTGCCAGCACCCCACAGAGGGTTCCTTCCTCCGAGCAGTACTTC
TRBD1 few TRBJ2-1 TRBV11-3 CASSPGGLDFNEQFF TGTGCCAGCAGCCCAGGGGGCTTAGATTTCAATGAGCAGTTCTTC
. . TRBJ1-4 TRBV5-1 CATGTGQSNEKLFF TGCGCCACCGGCACAGGACAGTCTAATGAAAAACTGTTTTTT
TRBD1 . TRBJ2-3 TRBV20-1 CSAGARQGPGDTQYF TGCAGTGCCGGAGCTAGACAGGGGCCGGGGGATACGCAGTATTTT
. few TRBJ2-1 TRBV11-2 CASSSEGRQFF TGTGCCAGCAGCTCGGAGGGCCGGCAGTTCTTC
. . TRBJ1-5 TRBV11-3 CAKGGHKLNQPQHF TGTGCCAAGGGGGGACACAAATTGAATCAGCCCCAGCATTTT
. few TRBJ2-1 TRBV4-2 CASSQGVGDTRSYNEQFF TGTGCCAGCAGCCAAGGGGTTGGAGATACGCGCTCCTACAATGAGCAGTTCTTC
. . TRBJ1-3 TRBV20-1 CSAQGGDRGGNTIYF TGCAGTGCCCAAGGGGGGGACCGGGGTGGAAACACCATATATTTT
TRBD1 . TRBJ2-7 TRBV4-2 CASSQPDRASYEQYF TGTGCCAGCAGCCAGCCTGACAGGGCCTCCTACGAGCAGTACTTC
TRBD1 . TRBJ1-2 TRBV7-9 CASSSRAGGAGGYTF TGTGCCAGCAGCTCTAGGGCAGGGGGCGCCGGGGGCTACACCTTC
. . TRBJ2-3 TRBV20-1 CSAGLITDTQYF TGCAGCGCGGGACTGATCACAGATACGCAGTATTTT
TRBD1 . TRBJ1-3 TRBV4-2 CASSQEGLLDRALSGNTIYF TGTGCCAGCAGCCAAGAGGGGCTTTTAGACAGGGCTCTCTCTGGAAACACCATATATTTT
TRBD2 . TRBJ2-5 TRBV7-2 CASSPRTSGRETQYF TGTGCCAGCAGCCCACGGACTAGCGGGAGGGAGACCCAGTACTTC
TRBD1 . TRBJ2-1 TRBV5-1 CASSAAGGFYNEQFF TGCGCCAGCAGCGCCGCAGGGGGCTTTTACAATGAGCAGTTCTTC
. once TRBJ2-3 TRBV5-1 CASATSRVPLSRYAYF TGCGCCAGCGCGACTTCCAGGGTCCCCCTGTCCAGATACGCGTATTTT
. once TRBJ2-6 TRBV2 CASSEAGASGANVLTF TGTGCCAGCAGTGAAGCAGGGGCGTCTGGGGCCAACGTCCTGACTTTC
. . TRBJ1-2 TRBV25-1 CASRTGHGYTF TGTGCCAGCCGAACAGGGCATGGCTACACCTTC
. . TRBJ2-7 TRBV11-2 CASTRSRSYGEQYF TGTGCCAGCACACGTAGTCGGAGCTACGGGGAGCAGTACTTC
TRBD2 . TRBJ2-3 TRBV2 CASAISAGVVDTQYF TGTGCCAGCGCCATTTCAGCGGGAGTGGTAGATACGCAGTATTTT
. few TRBJ2-7 TRBV5-1 CASTIGGPGEQYF TGCGCCAGCACCATCGGGGGGCCAGGGGAGCAGTACTTC
. . TRBJ2-7 TRBV15 CATSHGGVSSYEQYF TGTGCCACCAGCCACGGAGGGGTGAGCTCCTACGAGCAGTACTTC
. . TRBJ2-3 TRBV5-1 CASSTDRISDTQYF TGCGCCAGCAGCACCGACAGGATTTCAGATACGCAGTATTTT
TRBD2 few TRBJ2-1 TRBV7-8 CASSLGPTSGRVNEQFF TGTGCCAGCAGCTTAGGTCCTACTAGCGGGAGGGTAAATGAGCAGTTCTTC
. . TRBJ2-5 TRBV7-9 CASSGVGHQETQYF TGTGCCAGCAGCGGGGTGGGACACCAAGAGACCCAGTACTTC
. . TRBJ2-5 TRBV20-1 CSASRTVTETQYF TGCAGTGCTAGTCGGACGGTGACAGAGACCCAGTACTTC
TRBD1 . TRBJ2-5 TRBV6-1 CASSEPGAAGGAETQYF TGTGCCAGCAGTGAACCAGGCGCCGCAGGGGGCGCAGAGACCCAGTACTTC
. few TRBJ2-7 TRBV9 CASSPRQGGHYEQYF TGTGCCAGCAGCCCTAGACAGGGAGGACATTACGAGCAGTACTTC
. once TRBJ2-2 TRBV3-1 CASSPPGAGELFF TGTGCCAGCAGCCCCCCGGGGGCCGGGGAGCTGTTTTTT
TRBD1 . TRBJ1-2 TRBV7-2 CASTPLTGINYGYTF TGTGCCAGCACCCCTTTGACAGGGATTAACTATGGCTACACCTTC
. . TRBJ2-5 TRBV12-3/TRBV12-4 CASSFNVGQETQYF TGTGCCAGCAGTTTTAACGTAGGGCAAGAGACCCAGTACTTC
. . TRBJ1-2 TRBV28 CACAGVRYGYTF TGTGCCTGCGCGGGCGTTCGGTATGGCTACACCTTC